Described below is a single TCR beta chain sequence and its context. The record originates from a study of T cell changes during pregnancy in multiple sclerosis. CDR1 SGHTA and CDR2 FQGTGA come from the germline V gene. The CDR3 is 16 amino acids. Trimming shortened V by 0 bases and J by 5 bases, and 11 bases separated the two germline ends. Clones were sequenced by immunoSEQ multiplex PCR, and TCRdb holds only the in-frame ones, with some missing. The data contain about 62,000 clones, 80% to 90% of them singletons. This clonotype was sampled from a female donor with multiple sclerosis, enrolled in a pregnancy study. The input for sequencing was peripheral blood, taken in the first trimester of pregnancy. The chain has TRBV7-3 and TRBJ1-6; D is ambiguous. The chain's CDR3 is CASSLTGDYHNSPLHF. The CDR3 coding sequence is TGTGCCAGCAGCTTAACCGGCGACTATCATAATTCACCCCTCCACTTT.